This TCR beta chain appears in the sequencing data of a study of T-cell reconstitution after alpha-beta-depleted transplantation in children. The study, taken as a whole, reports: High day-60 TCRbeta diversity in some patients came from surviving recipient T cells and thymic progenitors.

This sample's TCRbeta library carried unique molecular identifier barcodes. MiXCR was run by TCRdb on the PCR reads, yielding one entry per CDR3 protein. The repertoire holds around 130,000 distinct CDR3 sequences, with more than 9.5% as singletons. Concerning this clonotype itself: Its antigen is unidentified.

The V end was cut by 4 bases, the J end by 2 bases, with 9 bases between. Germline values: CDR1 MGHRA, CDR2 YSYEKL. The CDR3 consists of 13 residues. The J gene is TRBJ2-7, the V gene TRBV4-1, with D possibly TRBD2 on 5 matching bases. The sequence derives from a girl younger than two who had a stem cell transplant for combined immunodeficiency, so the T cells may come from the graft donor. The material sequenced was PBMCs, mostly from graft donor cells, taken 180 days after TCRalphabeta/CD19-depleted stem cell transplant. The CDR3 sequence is CASSREGAYEQYF. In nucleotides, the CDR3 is TGCGCCAGCAGCCGAGAGGGAGCCTACGAGCAGTACTTC.